This section outlines one T cell receptor beta chain sequence together with its context. Its antigen is not identified. This record comes from a study of early T cells in non-severe SARS-CoV-2 infection. Background on the study: Chains from this unsorted whole-blood bulk RNA could not be paired.

Study-wide results and limits: Matches to VDJdb favored anti-spike CD8 responses and missed private and CD4 specificities.

TCRdb fed the 5' RACE reads into MiXCR, producing one record per CDR3 protein. This sample has tens of thousands of distinct CDR3 sequences, with about 6.2% found just once. V lost 0 bases to trimming and J lost 2 bases, with 9 bases between them. Germline V CDR1 and CDR2: SGHDT, YYEEEE. The length of the CDR3 is 15 residues. The TCR sequence derives from an adult who was a healthcare worker with PCR-confirmed SARS-CoV-2 infection or an uninfected control (not recorded which). Sequenced input: whole blood. The chain couples TRBV5-6 to TRBJ2-1; D may be TRBD2 (5 bases). The CDR3: CASSLAAVPYNEQFF. The CDR3 nucleotides are TGTGCCAGCAGCTTGGCAGCGGTCCCCTACAATGAGCAGTTCTTC.